The rows below give T cell receptor beta chains drawn from one sample of a study of OX40 agonist ivuxolimab in advanced cancers. Profiling relied on immunoSEQ multiplex PCR, and the TCRdb table lists in-frame clones only, not all of them. Of 80,000 or so clones listed, approximately 92% are singletons. The material was CD4+ or CD8+ T cells sorted from blood, obtained in a trial of the OX40 agonist ivuxolimab. These receptors came from an adult with an advanced solid tumor such as melanoma, head and neck, liver or kidney cancer. CDR3s include the opening cysteine and the closing phenylalanine or tryptophan. D genes are given only for firm matches. Clone size, where shown, is once, few, many, or a class for clones that have expanded.

d_call j_call v_call clone_size cdr3_nt cdr3_aa
TRBD2 TRBJ2-1 TRBV11-2 NA TGTGCCAGCAGCTTAGAAGCGGGGTACTACAATGAGCAGTTCTTC CASSLEAGYYNEQFF
TRBD1 TRBJ2-3 TRBV19 NA TGTGCCAGTAGTACGGACAGGGCCGATACGCAGTATTTT CASSTDRADTQYF
NA TRBJ1-4 TRBV5-8 once TGTGCCAGCAGCGTTAACAGGGCTAGAAGTGAAAAACTGTTTTTT CASSVNRARSEKLFF
TRBD1 TRBJ1-2 TRBV2 NA TGTGCCAGCAGTGAGACAGGGTCGAGCTATGGCTACACCTTC CASSETGSSYGYTF
TRBD1 TRBJ1-1 TRBV28 NA TGTGCCAGCAGGGGAGGGGGCGGAACAAATTTTGAAGCTTTCTTT CASRGGGGTNFEAFF
NA TRBJ2-5 TRBV5-1 NA TGCGCCAGCAGCTTGGGTGGGGGCGAAGAGACCCAGTACTTC CASSLGGGEETQYF
NA TRBJ2-3 TRBV29-1 NA TGCAGCGCTGACTACCAACTCACAGATACGCAGTATTTT CSADYQLTDTQYF
TRBD2 TRBJ2-2 TRBV30 NA TGTGCCTGGATAGGCTTGCGGGAGGGCCCCGGGGAGCTGTTTTTT CAWIGLREGPGELFF
TRBD2 TRBJ2-5 TRBV6-1 NA TGTGCCAGCAGATACGGGACTAGAGGAGAGACCCAGTACTTC CASRYGTRGETQYF
NA TRBJ2-3 TRBV11-2 once TGTGCCAGCAGCTTATTCCCAGATACGCAGTATTTT CASSLFPDTQYF
NA TRBJ1-5 TRBV6-5 NA TGTGCCAGCAGTTATGGAGGGGGGCGTCAGCCCCAGCATTTT CASSYGGGRQPQHF
NA TRBJ2-7 TRBV7-9 NA TGTGCCAGCAGCTTAGCGGGGGTGGGGTCCTACGAGCAGTACTTC CASSLAGVGSYEQYF
NA TRBJ2-3 TRBV5-6 NA TGTGCCAGCAGCTTTCAACAGTCAGATACGCAGTATTTT CASSFQQSDTQYF
NA TRBJ2-3 TRBV15 few TGTGCCACCAGCAGGGCAGGGGTTGCAGATACGCAGTATTTT CATSRAGVADTQYF
NA TRBJ2-7 TRBV6-5 NA TGTGCCAGCAGTTATAAAAATAGTTACGAGCAGTACTTC CASSYKNSYEQYF
NA TRBJ1-1 TRBV5-1 NA TGCGCCAGCAGCTTTTATGTGAACACTGAAGCTTTCTTT CASSFYVNTEAFF
TRBD2 TRBJ2-5 TRBV4-1 NA TGCGCCAGCAGCCAAGCGCTAGCGGGAGGGTTACAAGAGACCCAGTACTTC CASSQALAGGLQETQYF
TRBD1 TRBJ1-3 TRBV18 NA TGTGCCAGCTCAGATTCAGCAGGGGGCTCTGGAAACACCATATATTTT CASSDSAGGSGNTIYF
TRBD1 TRBJ2-2 TRBV9 NA TGTGCCAGCAGCGCCGGGACAGGGCTCACCGGGGAGCTGTTTTTT CASSAGTGLTGELFF
NA TRBJ2-7 TRBV11-1 NA TGTGCCAGCAGCGCCACAGGAACCGGTTGGCAGTACTTC CASSATGTGWQYF
NA TRBJ1-5 TRBV20-1 few TGCAGTGCTAGGTTCGATCAGCCCCAGCATTTT CSARFDQPQHF
NA TRBJ2-5 TRBV10-2 NA TGCGCCAGCAGTGTTGGCAGGCAAGAGACCCAGTACTTC CASSVGRQETQYF
NA TRBJ2-7 TRBV7-2 once TGTGCCAGCAGCACCGTCGGAACGGCGGGGGCCTTCTACGAGCAGTACTTC CASSTVGTAGAFYEQYF
NA TRBJ2-3 TRBV30 NA TGTGCCTGGAGAACCGATTATGCAGGACAGTGGTATTTT CAWRTDYAGQWYF
TRBD2 TRBJ2-7 TRBV10-2 NA TGCGCCAGTACTATAAGCGGGGGCTCCTACGAGCAGTACTTC CASTISGGSYEQYF
TRBD2 TRBJ2-5 TRBV7-1 NA TGTGCCAGCAGCTTAGCGGGGTGGGGGACCCAGTACTTC CASSLAGWGTQYF
NA TRBJ1-5 TRBV28 NA TGTGCCAGCAGTTTAATCGGGGGAGCTCAGCCCCAGCATTTT CASSLIGGAQPQHF
NA TRBJ2-5 TRBV12-5 NA TGTGCTAGTGGAACTAGCTTAGAGACCCAGTACTTC CASGTSLETQYF
NA TRBJ1-3 TRBV4-1 NA TGCGCCAGCAGCGGCCAACAGGGCCAGTTAAACACCATATATTTT CASSGQQGQLNTIYF
NA TRBJ1-2 TRBV7-2 NA TGTGCCAGCAGCTTAGGGGCGGGTAGGGCGGAATATGGCTACACCTTC CASSLGAGRAEYGYTF
TRBD2 TRBJ2-3 TRBV18 NA TGTGCCAGCTCGGTGCTGGGCCTAGCGGGAGTCACAGATACGCAGTATTTT CASSVLGLAGVTDTQYF
TRBD2 TRBJ2-7 TRBV4-3 NA TGCGCCAGCAGCCAAGTAGCGGGGGCCAGTAAGCAGTACTTC CASSQVAGASKQYF
NA TRBJ1-4 TRBV6-5 NA TGTGCCAGTCAGTTACGCGGTTTGTCTAATGAAAAACTGTTTTTT CASQLRGLSNEKLFF
NA TRBJ2-2 TRBV30 NA TGTGCCTCGAAGAGGAACACCGGGGAGCTGTTTTTT CASKRNTGELFF
NA TRBJ1-2 TRBV10-3 NA TGTGCCATCAGTTCCGACACTACTAACTATGGCTACACCTTC CAISSDTTNYGYTF
NA TRBJ1-5 TRBV7-9 NA TGTGCCAGCAGCGCCAGAGGGGGGCCCAATCAGCCCCAGCATTTT CASSARGGPNQPQHF
NA TRBJ1-6 TRBV5-1 NA TGCGCCAGCAGCTTGTTCAGTCGGGATTCACCCCTCCACTTT CASSLFSRDSPLHF
TRBD1 TRBJ2-5 TRBV30 NA TGTGCCTGGAGTGTACGGGGGACAGGGCTGGAGACCCAGTACTTC CAWSVRGTGLETQYF
NA TRBJ2-3 TRBV9 NA TGTGCCAGCAGCCTTGGACACGAGTTAGATACGCAGTATTTT CASSLGHELDTQYF
NA TRBJ2-3 TRBV2 NA TGTGCCAGCAGCTGGCAGATGAAGACAGATACGCAGTATTTT CASSWQMKTDTQYF
NA TRBJ2-7 TRBV6-1 NA TGTGCCAGCAGTGAACCTGGGGCGGTACACTACGAGCAGTACTTC CASSEPGAVHYEQYF
TRBD2 TRBJ2-2 TRBV7-7 NA TGTGCCAGCAGCCCTCGGGAGGGGGCCGGGGAGCTGTTTTTT CASSPREGAGELFF
TRBD1 TRBJ2-3 TRBV27 NA TGTGCCAGCAGTTTTCTTACGACAGGGCTCCGAAGGGCGAATACGCAGTATTTT CASSFLTTGLRRANTQYF
TRBD2 TRBJ2-3 TRBV28 few TGTGCCAGCAGTACAGCTATCGGCCTAGCGGACACAGATACGCAGTATTTT CASSTAIGLADTDTQYF
NA TRBJ1-1 TRBV28 NA TGTGCCAGCAGCTTTCCCTCGCCGGGCACTGAAGCTTTCTTT CASSFPSPGTEAFF
NA TRBJ1-1 TRBV6-5 NA TGTGCCAGCAGTCCTAGGACAGAGGAAGCTTTCTTT CASSPRTEEAFF
TRBD1 TRBJ1-5 TRBV7-9 NA TGTGCCAGCAGCTTTACAGGGGGCGGCGGCAATCAGCCCCAGCATTTT CASSFTGGGGNQPQHF
NA TRBJ2-7 TRBV6-1 NA TGTGCCAGCAGGGATCCTACGGACGAGCAGTACTTC CASRDPTDEQYF
NA TRBJ2-7 TRBV6-1 NA TGTGCCAGCAGTGAAGGGGTCTACGAGCAGTACTTC CASSEGVYEQYF
NA TRBJ2-2 TRBV19 NA TGTGCCAGTAGTATCTCCGGAAGAAACACCGGGGAGCTGTTTTTT CASSISGRNTGELFF
TRBD1 TRBJ1-3 TRBV19 NA TGTGCCAGTAGTACACAGGGGGCTCAAGGCACCATATATTTT CASSTQGAQGTIYF
TRBD1 TRBJ2-7 TRBV28 NA TGTGCCAGCAGCACTTCTGGACAGGGGCAGTACTTC CASSTSGQGQYF
NA TRBJ1-1 TRBV5-4 NA TGTGCCAGCAGCACTGGGGGGGGCGGAAGAACTGAAGCTTTCTTT CASSTGGGGRTEAFF
NA TRBJ2-5 TRBV7-7 few TGTGCCAGCAGCTCGTTTTCTTCGGAGACCCAGTACTTC CASSSFSSETQYF
NA TRBJ2-1 TRBV18 NA TGTGCCAGCTCACCTCAGGGGGGGGTGAATGAGCAGTTCTTC CASSPQGGVNEQFF
NA TRBJ2-3 TRBV9 few TGTGCCAGCAGCGCCCTCGGACAGAGTGAAACTAGCACAGATACGCAGTATTTT CASSALGQSETSTDTQYF
NA TRBJ1-1 TRBV30 NA TGTGCCTGGAGTTACCAGGTTGGGGTCGGCACTGAAGCTTTCTTT CAWSYQVGVGTEAFF